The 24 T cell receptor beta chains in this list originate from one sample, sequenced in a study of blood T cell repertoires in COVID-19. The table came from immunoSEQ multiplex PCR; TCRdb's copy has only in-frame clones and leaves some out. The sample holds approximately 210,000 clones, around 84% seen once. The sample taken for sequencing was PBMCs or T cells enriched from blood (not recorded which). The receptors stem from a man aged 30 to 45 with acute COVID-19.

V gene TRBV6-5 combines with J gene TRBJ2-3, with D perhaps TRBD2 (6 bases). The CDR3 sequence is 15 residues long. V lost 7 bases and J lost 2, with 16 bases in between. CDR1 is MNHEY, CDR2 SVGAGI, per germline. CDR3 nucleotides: TGTGCCAGCACCATCCGGGGGACGCCCACAGATACGCAGTATTTT. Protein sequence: CASTIRGTPTDTQYF.

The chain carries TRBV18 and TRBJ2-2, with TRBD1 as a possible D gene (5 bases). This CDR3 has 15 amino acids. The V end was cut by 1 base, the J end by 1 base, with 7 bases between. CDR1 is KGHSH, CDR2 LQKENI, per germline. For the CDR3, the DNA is TGTGCCAGCTCACCACTCGGACAGAACACCGGGGAGCTGTTTTTT. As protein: CASSPLGQNTGELFF.

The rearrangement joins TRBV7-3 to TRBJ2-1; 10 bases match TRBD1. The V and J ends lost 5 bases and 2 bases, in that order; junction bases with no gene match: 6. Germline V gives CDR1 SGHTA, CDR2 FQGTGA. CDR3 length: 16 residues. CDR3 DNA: TGTGCCAGCAGCCCGGGGACAGGGGCGACCTACAATGAGCAGTTCTTC. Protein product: CASSPGTGATYNEQFF.

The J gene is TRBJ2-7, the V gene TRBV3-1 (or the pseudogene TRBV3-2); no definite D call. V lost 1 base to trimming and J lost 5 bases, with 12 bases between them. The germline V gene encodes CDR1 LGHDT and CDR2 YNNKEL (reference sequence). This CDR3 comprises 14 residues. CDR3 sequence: CASSQVVSRDEQYF. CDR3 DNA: TGTGCCAGCAGCCAAGTGGTCAGCCGGGACGAGCAGTACTTC.

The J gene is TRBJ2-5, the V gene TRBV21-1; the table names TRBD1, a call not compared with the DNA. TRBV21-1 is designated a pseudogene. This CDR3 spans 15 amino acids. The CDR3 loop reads CASPSSRDKVQTQYF. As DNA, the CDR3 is TGTGCCAGCCCATCCTCTCGGGACAAAGTACAGACCCAGTACTTC.

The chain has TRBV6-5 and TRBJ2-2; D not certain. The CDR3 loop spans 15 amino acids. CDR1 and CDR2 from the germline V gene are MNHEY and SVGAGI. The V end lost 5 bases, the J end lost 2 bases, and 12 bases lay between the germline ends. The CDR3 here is CASSPTTRNTGELFF. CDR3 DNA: TGTGCCAGCAGTCCAACCACAAGAAACACCGGGGAGCTGTTTTTT.

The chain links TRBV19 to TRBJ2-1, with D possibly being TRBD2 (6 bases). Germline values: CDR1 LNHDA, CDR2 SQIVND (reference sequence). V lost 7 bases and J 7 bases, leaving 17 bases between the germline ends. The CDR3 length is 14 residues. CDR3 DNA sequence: TGTGCCAGTAACCATAACGGGGGTGGTAATGAGCAGTTCTTC. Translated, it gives CASNHNGGGNEQFF. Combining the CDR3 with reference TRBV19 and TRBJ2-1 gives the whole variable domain DGGITQSPKYLFRKEGQNVTLSCEQNLNHDAMYWYRQDPGQGLRLIYYSQIVNDFQKGDIAEGYSVSREKKESFPLTVTSAQKNPTAFYLCASNHNGGGNEQFFGPGTRLTVL.

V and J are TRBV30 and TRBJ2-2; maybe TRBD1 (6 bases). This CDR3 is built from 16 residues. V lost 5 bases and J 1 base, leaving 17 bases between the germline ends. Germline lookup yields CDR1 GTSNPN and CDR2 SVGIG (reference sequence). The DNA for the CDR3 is TGTGCCTGGCTACCGCCTAGGGGGAGGAACACCGGGGAGCTGTTTTTT. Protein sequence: CAWLPPRGRNTGELFF. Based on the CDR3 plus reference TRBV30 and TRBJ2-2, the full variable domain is SQTIHQWPATLVQPVGSPLSLECTVEGTSNPNLYWYRQAAGRGLQLLFYSVGIGQISSEVPQNLSASRPQDRQFILSSKKLLLSDSGFYLCAWLPPRGRNTGELFFGEGSRLTVL.

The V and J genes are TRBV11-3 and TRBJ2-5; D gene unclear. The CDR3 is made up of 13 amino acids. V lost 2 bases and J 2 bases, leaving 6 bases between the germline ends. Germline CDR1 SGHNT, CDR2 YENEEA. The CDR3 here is CASSLNQQETQYF. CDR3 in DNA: TGTGCCAGCAGCTTAAACCAGCAAGAGACCCAGTACTTC.

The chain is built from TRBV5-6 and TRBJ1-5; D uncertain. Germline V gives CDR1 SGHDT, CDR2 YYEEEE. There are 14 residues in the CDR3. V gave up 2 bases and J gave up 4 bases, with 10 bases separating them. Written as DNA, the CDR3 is TGTGCCAGCAGCTTTGGTAGAACTAATCAGCCCCAGCATTTT. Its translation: CASSFGRTNQPQHF.

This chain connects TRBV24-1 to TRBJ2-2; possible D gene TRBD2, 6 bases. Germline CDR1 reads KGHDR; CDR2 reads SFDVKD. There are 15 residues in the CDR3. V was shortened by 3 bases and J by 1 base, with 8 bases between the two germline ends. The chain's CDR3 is CATSDNSGNTGELFF. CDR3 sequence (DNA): TGTGCCACCAGTGATAATAGCGGGAACACCGGGGAGCTGTTTTTT.

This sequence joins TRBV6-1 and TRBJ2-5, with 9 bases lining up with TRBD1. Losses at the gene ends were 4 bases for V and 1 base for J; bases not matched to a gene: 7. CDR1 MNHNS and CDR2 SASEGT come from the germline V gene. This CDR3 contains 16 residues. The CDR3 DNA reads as TGTGCCAGCAGTGCCACGACAGGGGGATTCCAAGAGACCCAGTACTTC. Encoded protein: CASSATTGGFQETQYF.

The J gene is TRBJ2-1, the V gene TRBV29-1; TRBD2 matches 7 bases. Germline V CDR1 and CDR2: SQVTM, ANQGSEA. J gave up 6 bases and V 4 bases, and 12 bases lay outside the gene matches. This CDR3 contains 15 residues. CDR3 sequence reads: CSVGNQAGRINEQFF. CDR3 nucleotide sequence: TGCAGCGTTGGAAATCAAGCGGGGAGGATCAATGAGCAGTTCTTC.

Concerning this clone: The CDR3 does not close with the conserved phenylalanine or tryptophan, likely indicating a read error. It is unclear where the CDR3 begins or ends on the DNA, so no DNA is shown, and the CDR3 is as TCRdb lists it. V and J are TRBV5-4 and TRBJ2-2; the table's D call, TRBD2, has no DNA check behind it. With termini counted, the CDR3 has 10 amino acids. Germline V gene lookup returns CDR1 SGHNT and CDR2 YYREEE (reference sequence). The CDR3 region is CASSSTSGGV.

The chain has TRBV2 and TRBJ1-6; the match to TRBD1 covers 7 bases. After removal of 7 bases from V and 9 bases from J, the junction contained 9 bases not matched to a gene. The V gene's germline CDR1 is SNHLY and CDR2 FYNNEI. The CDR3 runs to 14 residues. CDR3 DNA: TGTGCCAGCAACCCCCGGGACAGAAGTTCACCCCTCCACTTT. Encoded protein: CASNPRDRSSPLHF.

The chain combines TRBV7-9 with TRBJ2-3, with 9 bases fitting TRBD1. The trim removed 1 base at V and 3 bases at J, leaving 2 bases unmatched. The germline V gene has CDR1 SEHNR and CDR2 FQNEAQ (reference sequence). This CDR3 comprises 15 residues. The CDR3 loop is CASSLEGTGTDTQYF. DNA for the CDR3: TGTGCCAGCAGCTTAGAGGGGACAGGGACAGATACGCAGTATTTT. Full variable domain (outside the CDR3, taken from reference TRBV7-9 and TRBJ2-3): DTGVSQNPRHKITKRGQNVTFRCDPISEHNRLYWYRQTLGQGPEFLTYFQNEAQLEKSRLLSDRFSAERPKGSFSTLEIQRTEQGDSAMYLCASSLEGTGTDTQYFGPGTRLTVL.

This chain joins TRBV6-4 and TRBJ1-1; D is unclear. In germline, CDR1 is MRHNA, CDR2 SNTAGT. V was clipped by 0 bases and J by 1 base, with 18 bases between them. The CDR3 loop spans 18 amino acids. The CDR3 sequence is CASSDSTQRARWNTEAFF. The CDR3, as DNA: TGTGCCAGCAGTGACTCGACCCAGCGGGCGCGGTGGAACACTGAAGCTTTCTTT.

CDR3 loop: CASSGLGFGQGPNTEAFF. The CDR3 DNA reads as TGTGCCAGCAGTGGATTGGGTTTCGGGCAGGGCCCGAACACTGAAGCTTTCTTT. This chain links TRBV2 with TRBJ1-1; D might be TRBD1 (5 bases). The CDR3 contains 18 residues. Trimming stripped 4 bases from V and 1 base from J, with 22 bases between. Germline V gives CDR1 SNHLY, CDR2 FYNNEI.

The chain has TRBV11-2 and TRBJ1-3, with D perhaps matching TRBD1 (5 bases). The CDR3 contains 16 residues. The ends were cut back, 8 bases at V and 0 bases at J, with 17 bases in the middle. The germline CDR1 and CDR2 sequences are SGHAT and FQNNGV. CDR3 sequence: CASRGWSSRSGNTIYF. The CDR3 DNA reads TGTGCCAGCCGGGGGTGGTCCTCCCGCTCTGGAAACACCATATATTTT.

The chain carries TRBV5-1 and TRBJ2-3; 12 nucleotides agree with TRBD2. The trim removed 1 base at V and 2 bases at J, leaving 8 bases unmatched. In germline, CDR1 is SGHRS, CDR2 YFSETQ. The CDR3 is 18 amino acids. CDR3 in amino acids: CASSLNGASGGATDTQYF. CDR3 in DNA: TGCGCCAGCAGCTTGAACGGCGCTAGCGGGGGGGCCACAGATACGCAGTATTTT.

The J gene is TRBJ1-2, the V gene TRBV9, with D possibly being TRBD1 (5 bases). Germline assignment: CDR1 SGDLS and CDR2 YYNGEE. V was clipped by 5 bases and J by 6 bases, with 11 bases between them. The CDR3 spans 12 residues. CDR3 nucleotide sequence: TGTGCCAGCAGACAGGAGACCAATGGCTACACCTTC. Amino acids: CASRQETNGYTF.

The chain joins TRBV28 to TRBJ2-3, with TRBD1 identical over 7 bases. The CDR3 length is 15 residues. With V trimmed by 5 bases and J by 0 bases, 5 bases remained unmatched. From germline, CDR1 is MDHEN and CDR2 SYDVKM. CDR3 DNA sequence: TGTGCCAGCAGTGAACCGGGACAGAGCACAGATACGCAGTATTTT. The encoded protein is CASSEPGQSTDTQYF.

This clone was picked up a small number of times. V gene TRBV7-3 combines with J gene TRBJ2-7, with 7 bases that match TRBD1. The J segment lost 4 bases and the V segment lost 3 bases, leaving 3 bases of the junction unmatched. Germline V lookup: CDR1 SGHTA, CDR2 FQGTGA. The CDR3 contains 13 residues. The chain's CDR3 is CASSFDREYEQYF. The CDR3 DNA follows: TGTGCCAGCAGCTTTGACAGGGAATACGAGCAGTACTTC.

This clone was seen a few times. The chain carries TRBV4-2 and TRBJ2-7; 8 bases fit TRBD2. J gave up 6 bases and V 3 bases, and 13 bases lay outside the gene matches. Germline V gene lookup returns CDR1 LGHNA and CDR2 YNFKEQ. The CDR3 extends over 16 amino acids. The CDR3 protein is CASSHQAGAFSSEQYF. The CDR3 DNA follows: TGTGCCAGCAGCCATCAAGCGGGGGCCTTTTCTTCCGAGCAGTACTTC.